Shown below are 10 T cell receptor beta chains from a single sample sequenced in a study of T cell changes during pregnancy in multiple sclerosis. TCRdb's copy holds only in-frame clones and misses some; the assay was immunoSEQ multiplex PCR. This sample yields over 70,000 clones, of which over 80% are seen a single time; 2.8% belongs to the top ten. The sample consisted of peripheral blood, taken in the third trimester of pregnancy. Every receptor here comes from a female donor in good health, enrolled as a control in a pregnancy study.

The chain has TRBV7-8 and TRBJ1-5; TRBD1 agrees at 8 bases. This CDR3 has 14 residues. The J segment lost 6 bases and the V segment lost 5 bases, leaving 6 bases of the junction unmatched. Germline lookup yields CDR1 SGHVS and CDR2 FQNEAQ. The CDR3, as DNA: TGTGCCAGCAGCCTCGGGACAGGACCTCAGCCCCAGCATTTT. Translated, it gives CASSLGTGPQPQHF.

V and J are TRBV9 and TRBJ1-2; D unresolved. The CDR3 spans 14 residues. Trimming stripped 4 bases from V and 4 bases from J, with 14 bases between. Per germline, CDR1 SGDLS and CDR2 YYNGEE. In DNA form, the CDR3 reads TGTGCCAGCAGCCCGCTTACAGTTACCTATGGCTACACCTTC. It yields the protein CASSPLTVTYGYTF.

CDR3 nucleotide sequence: TGTGCCTGGAGTAGGGGGGGCGAGCAGTACTTC. Protein: CAWSRGGEQYF. V usage is TRBV30 and J usage is TRBJ2-7; D may be TRBD2 (7 bases). The CDR3 has 11 amino acids. Germline CDR1 GTSNPN, CDR2 SVGIG (reference sequence). V lost 2 bases to trimming and J lost 6 bases, with 8 bases between them.

The gene calls are TRBV6-1 and TRBJ1-1, with TRBD1 as a possible D gene (6 bases). Per the germline V gene, CDR1 is MNHNS and CDR2 is SASEGT. This CDR3 spans 15 amino acids. The V gene lost 7 bases and the J gene lost 4 bases, with 19 bases spanning the gap. The CDR3 nucleotides read TGTGCCAGCAAACTGGGAGGGGGATCGGGCACTGAAGCTTTCTTT. Amino acid sequence: CASKLGGGSGTEAFF.

The chain combines TRBV25-1 with TRBJ1-4; 8 nucleotides line up with TRBD1. J lost 7 bases, V lost 6 bases, and 4 bases had no gene match. Germline V lookup: CDR1 MGHDK, CDR2 SYGVNS. This CDR3 contains 13 residues. For the CDR3, the DNA is TGTGCCAGCAGAAGGACAGGGATTGAAAAACTGTTTTTT. Translated: CASRRTGIEKLFF.

This clone appeared a single time. The chain employs TRBV11-1 and TRBJ2-3; the match to TRBD2 covers 7 bases. The CDR3 runs to 15 residues. V shed 0 bases, J shed 4 bases, and the junction held 4 bases outside the gene matches. Germline V gene lookup returns CDR1 SGHAT and CDR2 FQDESV (reference sequence). As DNA, the CDR3 is TGTGCCAGCAGCTTAGCGGGAGGGCCCGCAGATACGCAGTATTTT. Encoded protein: CASSLAGGPADTQYF.

The V and J genes are TRBV2 and TRBJ2-7; maybe TRBD1 (7 bases). Germline values: CDR1 SNHLY, CDR2 FYNNEI. Trimming removed 8 bases from V and 1 base from J, with 12 bases in between. The CDR3 is 13 residues long. The CDR3 bases are TGTGCCAGCTGTTCAGGGGGGTCCTACGAGCAGTACTTC. It is translated as CASCSGGSYEQYF.

The chain recombines TRBV28 with TRBJ1-4; D is ambiguous. Trimming stripped 3 bases from V and 2 bases from J, with 7 bases between. Looked up from germline, CDR1 is MDHEN and CDR2 is SYDVKM. The CDR3 is 14 residues long. CDR3 bases: TGTGCCAGCAGTTTGCGACTTACTAATGAAAAACTGTTTTTT. Translating gives CASSLRLTNEKLFF.

The genes are TRBV5-5 and TRBJ2-7, with D maybe TRBD1 (6 bases). The CDR3 contains 15 residues. Germline CDR1 and CDR2: SGHKS and YYEKEE (reference sequence). Trimming pared 3 bases from V and 3 bases from J, leaving 16 bases between. The CDR3 sequence: CASSSHRQVNYEQYF. The CDR3 DNA follows: TGTGCCAGCAGCTCCCACCGACAGGTTAACTACGAGCAGTACTTC.

The chain uses TRBV28 and TRBJ1-5, with D perhaps TRBD1 (6 bases). Germline CDR1 is MDHEN and CDR2 is SYDVKM. This CDR3 comprises 15 residues. Trimming shortened V by 7 bases and J by 4 bases, and 17 bases separated the two germline ends. The CDR3 region has the DNA TGTGCCAGCACTTGGGACAAAGGAGAGAATCAGCCCCAGCATTTT. Protein product: CASTWDKGENQPQHF.